Listed below are T cell receptor beta chains from one sample, sequenced in a study of blood T cell repertoires in COVID-19. Generated by immunoSEQ multiplex PCR, the TCRdb table keeps only in-frame clones and is missing some. In the table there are 55,000 to 90,000 clones, around 89% of which are singletons. The material sequenced was peripheral blood. The receptor set was obtained from a human donor in a cohort sampled during active COVID-19. Each CDR3 is given with its conserved first and last residue. The D gene is left open where the match is weak. The size of a clone is reported for some rows only, either as once, few or many, or as a class for expanded clones.

CDR3 protein,CDR3 DNA,clone size,J gene,D gene,V gene
CATSDSREGQGREKLFF,TGTGCCACCAGTGATTCGAGAGAGGGACAGGGGCGTGAAAAACTGTTTTTT,.,TRBJ1-4,TRBD1,TRBV24-1
CASSVSSQGETQYF,TGTGCCAGCAGCGTGTCCTCTCAGGGGGAGACCCAGTACTTC,.,TRBJ2-5,.,TRBV5-4
CASSRRQGNTEAFF,TGTGCCAGCAGTCGGAGACAGGGTAATACTGAAGCTTTCTTT,.,TRBJ1-1,TRBD1,TRBV27
CASSGTQGARETQYF,TGTGCCAGCAGTGGAACGCAGGGGGCGAGGGAGACCCAGTACTTC,.,TRBJ2-5,TRBD1,TRBV28
CAISESGTAVLGYTF,TGTGCCATCAGTGAGTCGGGCACAGCGGTATTAGGCTACACCTTC,few,TRBJ1-2,.,TRBV10-3
CSASREWDTSTDTQYF,TGCAGTGCTAGTAGGGAATGGGACACTAGCACAGATACGCAGTATTTT,.,TRBJ2-3,.,TRBV20-1
CASSLAASGTRGFF,TGTGCCAGCAGCTTAGCGGCTAGCGGGACAAGGGGGTTCTTC,.,TRBJ2-1,TRBD2,TRBV11-2
CASSWTGSYEQYF,TGTGCCAGCAGCTGGACAGGGTCCTACGAGCAGTACTTC,.,TRBJ2-7,TRBD1,TRBV5-6
CASSETAEGISPLHF,TGTGCCAGCAGTGAAACTGCCGAGGGAATATCGCCCCTCCACTTT,.,TRBJ1-6,.,TRBV6-1
CASTDTTYSGNTIYF,TGTGCCAGTACGGACACTACCTACTCTGGAAACACCATATATTTT,.,TRBJ1-3,.,TRBV19
CATSRAANTGELFF,TGTGCCACATCCAGGGCGGCGAACACCGGGGAGCTGTTTTTT,.,TRBJ2-2,.,TRBV3-1/TRBV3-2
CASGALQGREYGYTF,TGTGCCAGTGGCGCACTGCAGGGGAGAGAATATGGCTACACCTTC,.,TRBJ1-2,.,TRBV27
CASSFWDRELSNQPQHF,TGTGCCAGCAGCTTCTGGGACAGGGAACTTAGCAATCAGCCCCAGCATTTT,.,TRBJ1-5,TRBD1,TRBV16
CASSLPTGLSTSGIYNEQFF,TGCGCCAGCAGCTTGCCGACCGGGCTTTCGACTAGCGGGATCTACAATGAGCAGTTCTTC,.,TRBJ2-1,TRBD2,TRBV5-1
CASSLIAGVGGTDTQYF,TGTGCCAGCAGCTTAATAGCGGGAGTGGGAGGCACAGATACGCAGTATTTT,.,TRBJ2-3,TRBD2,TRBV7-3
CAGGTGGQTQYF,TGTGCCGGAGGGACAGGGGGGCAGACCCAGTACTTC,.,TRBJ2-5,TRBD1,TRBV28